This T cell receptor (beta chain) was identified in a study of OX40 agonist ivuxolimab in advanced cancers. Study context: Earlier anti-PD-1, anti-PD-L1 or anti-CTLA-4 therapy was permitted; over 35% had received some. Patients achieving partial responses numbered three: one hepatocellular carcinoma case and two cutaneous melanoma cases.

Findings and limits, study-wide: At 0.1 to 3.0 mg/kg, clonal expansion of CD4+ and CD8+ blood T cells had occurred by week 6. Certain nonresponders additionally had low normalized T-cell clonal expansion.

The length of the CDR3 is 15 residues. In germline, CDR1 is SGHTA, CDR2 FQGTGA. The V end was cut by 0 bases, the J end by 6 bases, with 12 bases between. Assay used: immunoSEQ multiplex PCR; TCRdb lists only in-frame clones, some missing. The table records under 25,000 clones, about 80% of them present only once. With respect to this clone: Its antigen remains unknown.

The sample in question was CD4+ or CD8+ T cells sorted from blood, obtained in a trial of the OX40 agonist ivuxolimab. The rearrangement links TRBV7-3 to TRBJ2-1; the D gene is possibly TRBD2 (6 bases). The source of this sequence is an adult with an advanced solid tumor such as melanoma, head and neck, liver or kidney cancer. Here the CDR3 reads CASSLTSGSFNEQFF. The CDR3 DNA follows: TGTGCCAGCAGCTTAACTAGCGGAAGCTTCAATGAGCAGTTCTTC. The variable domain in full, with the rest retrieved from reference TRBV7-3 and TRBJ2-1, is GAGVSQTPSNKVTEKGKYVELRCDPISGHTALYWYRQSLGQGPEFLIYFQGTGAADDSGLPNDRFFAVRPEGSVSTLKIQRTERGDSAVYLCASSLTSGSFNEQFFGPGTRLTVL.